This passage covers 10 T cell receptor beta chains from one sample sequenced in a study of T cell responses to AZD1222 COVID-19 vaccine. The protocol was immunoSEQ multiplex PCR, while the TCRdb copy is restricted to in-frame clones and leaves out a portion. The sample yields about 98,000 clones, approximately 90% seen once. This specimen consisted of peripheral blood, obtained on day 0 of AZD1222 vaccination. Receptor source: an adult in good health.

This chain links TRBV18 with TRBJ1-2; no reliable D call. Trimming took off 3 bases at V and 2 bases at J, with 13 bases between the two ends. The CDR3 extends over 15 amino acids. The germline gives CDR1 KGHSH, CDR2 LQKENI. CDR3 in DNA: TGTGCCAGCTCACCCTCGGGAGGGAGAAACTATGGCTACACCTTC. Translated: CASSPSGGRNYGYTF.

The chain employs TRBV28 and TRBJ2-3, with 7 bases that match TRBD1. This CDR3 has 15 amino acids. V trimming: 5 bases; J trimming: 6 bases; junction bases outside the gene matches: 11. Germline V gene data show CDR1 as MDHEN and CDR2 as SYDVKM. The CDR3 DNA reads TGTGCCAGCAGTGAGGGGCGAAAGGGGGCCGATACGCAGTATTTT. Encoded protein: CASSEGRKGADTQYF.

The count of this clone is one. The chain employs TRBV5-1 and TRBJ2-7; 11 bases line up with TRBD2. With V trimmed by 4 bases and J by 4 bases, 7 bases remained unmatched. Germline V gives CDR1 SGHRS, CDR2 YFSETQ. This CDR3 comprises 15 residues. Here the CDR3 DNA reads TGCGCCAGCAGCGCAGGACTAGCGGGTATATACGAGCAGTACTTC. Its protein product is CASSAGLAGIYEQYF. The full variable domain, with the rest looked up from reference TRBV5-1 and TRBJ2-7, is KAGVTQTPRYLIKTRGQQVTLSCSPISGHRSVSWYQQTPGQGLQFLFEYFSETQRNKGNFPGRFSGRQFSNSRSEMNVSTLELGDSALYLCASSAGLAGIYEQYFGPGTRLTVT.

The J gene is TRBJ1-5, the V gene TRBV7-2; D is undetermined. Germline CDR1 reads SGHTA; CDR2 reads FQGNSA. The CDR3 contains 13 residues. Deletions cut 2 bases from V and 4 bases from J, with 6 bases between. For the CDR3, the DNA is TGTGCCAGCAGCTTAAGGGAAAATCAGCCCCAGCATTTT. Residues: CASSLRENQPQHF.

This sequence joins TRBV14 and TRBJ2-1, with 13 bases aligning to TRBD2. Losses at the gene ends were 3 bases for V and 6 bases for J; bases not matched to a gene: 2. Germline CDR1 and CDR2: SGHDN and FVKESK. This CDR3 spans 15 amino acids. The CDR3 nucleotides are TGTGCCAGCAGCCAGAGGACTAGCGGGAGCAATGAGCAGTTCTTC. It encodes CASSQRTSGSNEQFF.

The CDR3 protein is CASSLRSHEQYF. The CDR3 region has the DNA TGTGCCAGCAGCTTGCGTTCCCACGAGCAGTACTTC. The chain couples TRBV5-6 to TRBJ2-7; D remains unclear. Germline CDR1 is SGHDT and CDR2 is YYEEEE. This CDR3 is 12 amino acids long. The V end was cut by 1 base, the J end by 5 bases, with 7 bases between. The full variable domain, in which reference TRBV5-6 and TRBJ2-7 provide the parts outside the CDR3, is DAGVTQSPTHLIKTRGQQVTLRCSPKSGHDTVSWYQQALGQGPQFIFQYYEEEERQRGNFPDRFSGHQFPNYSSELNVNALLLGDSALYLCASSLRSHEQYFGPGTRLTVT.

The chain links TRBV28 to TRBJ2-7; possible D gene TRBD1, 7 bases. The CDR3 consists of 15 residues. The germline V gene encodes CDR1 MDHEN and CDR2 SYDVKM. The V gene lost 3 bases and the J gene lost 2 bases, with 14 bases spanning the gap. As DNA, the CDR3 is TGTGCCAGCAGTTTCCCCAGGGGGGCCACCTACGAGCAGTACTTC. Protein: CASSFPRGATYEQYF.

The chain combines TRBV3-1 (or the pseudogene TRBV3-2) with TRBJ2-5; TRBD1 or TRBD2 may be the D gene (5 bases each). Germline lookup yields CDR1 LGHDT and CDR2 YNNKEL (reference sequence). This CDR3 is built from 13 residues. Trimming removed 7 bases from V and 11 bases from J, with 20 bases in between. The CDR3 nucleotides are TGTGCCAGCACCCCTAAAGGGGTTGGGAGTCAGTACTTC. It specifies CASTPKGVGSQYF.

This chain uses TRBV12-3 or TRBV12-4 with TRBJ1-6; D unclear. This CDR3 region has 13 residues. The V end lost 6 bases, the J end lost 3 bases, and 6 bases lay between the germline ends. The CDR3 sequence: CASRRGYNSPLHF. The CDR3, as DNA: TGTGCCAGCAGGCGCGGCTATAATTCACCCCTCCACTTT.

The chain links TRBV6-1 to TRBJ1-6, with D uncertain. Germline-derived CDR1 and CDR2 are MNHNS and SASEGT. Trimming cost V 1 base and J 0 bases, with 13 bases left between them. The CDR3 consists of 18 residues. CDR3 sequence reads: CASSEVRPRSSYNSPLHF. The CDR3, as DNA: TGTGCCAGCAGTGAAGTTCGACCGAGGAGCTCCTATAATTCACCCCTCCACTTT.